This TCR beta chain is from a study of liver allograft versus peripheral blood T cells. On the study more broadly: A comparison was made between T cell receptor repertoires in transplanted livers and those in recipients' peripheral blood.

Germline assignment: CDR1 MNHEY and CDR2 SVGEGT. Trimming left V 7 bases short and J 10 bases short, with 13 bases between. CDR3 size: 11 residues. TCRdb itself ran the reads through MiXCR, one entry per CDR3 protein. Here the sample spans 9,300 or so distinct CDR3 sequences, around 15% being singletons. By sample fraction, this clonotype is medium-sized. The TCR comes from a human patient who had a liver transplant. The T cells may partly be graft donor cells. This chain uses TRBV6-2 or TRBV6-3 with TRBJ1-2; possible D gene TRBD1, 6 bases. The CDR3 DNA reads TGTGCCAGCACCCAACAGGGTAACTACACCTTC. It is translated as CASTQQGNYTF.